This T cell receptor (beta chain) was sequenced during a study of T cells in Graves' hyperthyroidism and ophthalmopathy. Overall study findings and caveats: The blood repertoire included most of the expanded thyroid clonotypes above 0.001.

In patients aged 18 to 65, hyperthyroidism was newly diagnosed, with duration under 2 months. Exclusion followed for patients with uncontrolled infection, other autoimmune disease, pregnancy or lactation. Concerning this clonotype: The target antigen is unknown.

Amplification of TCR beta CDR3 regions used RNA as the template. HTBI primers were used for first-round RT-PCR of the TCR CDR3. Via MiXCR, TCRdb re-called the multiplex PCR reads, giving one row per CDR3 protein. The sample lists under 300,000 distinct CDR3 sequences, roughly 13% occurring once. Trimming stripped 5 bases from V and 4 bases from J, with 9 bases between. The CDR3 consists of 13 residues. Germline lookup yields CDR1 MDHEN and CDR2 SYDVKM. The receptor's source is a woman aged 40-49 years with Graves' hyperthyroidism. The sample was blood. The rearrangement uses TRBV28 and TRBJ1-3; D not resolved. This CDR3 is CASSLPPGNTIYF. CDR3 nucleotide sequence: TGTGCCAGCAGTCTTCCCCCGGGAAACACCATATATTTT.